This TCR beta chain stems from a study of cytomegalovirus exposure and HLA in healthy donors. Study-level points and caveats: On later analysis, the bulk of CMV-associated TCR beta chains appeared to be HLA-restricted. Altogether, about 160 TCR beta chains were recorded as cytomegalovirus-associated.

Note on this clone: What it binds is not known.

Primers included in the PCR were 60 Vbeta and 13 Jbeta primers. Generated by immunoSEQ multiplex PCR, the TCRdb table keeps only in-frame clones and is missing some. The repertoire has 110,000 to 150,000 clones, roughly 80% of them found once; the top ten carry roughly 4.5%. Material: PBMCs. The sequence came from a man aged 35-49 years in good health and CMV-seronegative.

The CDR3 region has the DNA TGTGCCAGCAGTGAAAATCGTCTCCGCGAGCAGTACTTC. Its protein is CASSENRLREQYF. V gene TRBV2 combines with J gene TRBJ2-7; no reliable D call. Germline V gives CDR1 SNHLY, CDR2 FYNNEI. V lost 2 bases to trimming and J lost 6 bases, with 11 bases between them. The CDR3 is 13 residues long.